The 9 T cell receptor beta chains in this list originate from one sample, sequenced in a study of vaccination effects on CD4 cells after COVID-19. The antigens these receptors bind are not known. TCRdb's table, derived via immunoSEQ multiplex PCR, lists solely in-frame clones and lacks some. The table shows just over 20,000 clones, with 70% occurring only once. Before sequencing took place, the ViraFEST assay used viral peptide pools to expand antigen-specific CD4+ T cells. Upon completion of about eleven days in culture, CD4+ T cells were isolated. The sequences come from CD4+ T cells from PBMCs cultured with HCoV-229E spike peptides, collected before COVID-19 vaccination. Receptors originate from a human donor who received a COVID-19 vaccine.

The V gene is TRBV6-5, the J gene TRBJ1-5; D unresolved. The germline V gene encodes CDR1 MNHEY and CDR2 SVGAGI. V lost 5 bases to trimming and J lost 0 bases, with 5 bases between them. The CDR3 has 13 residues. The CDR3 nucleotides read TGTGCCAGCAGTAGGACTAGCAATCAGCCCCAGCATTTT. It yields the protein CASSRTSNQPQHF.

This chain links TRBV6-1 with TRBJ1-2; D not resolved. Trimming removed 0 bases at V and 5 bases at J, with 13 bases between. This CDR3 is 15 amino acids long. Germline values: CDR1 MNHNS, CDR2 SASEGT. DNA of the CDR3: TGTGCCAGCAGTGAAGCGCCGGGCCCGATTTATGGCTACACCTTC. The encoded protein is CASSEAPGPIYGYTF.

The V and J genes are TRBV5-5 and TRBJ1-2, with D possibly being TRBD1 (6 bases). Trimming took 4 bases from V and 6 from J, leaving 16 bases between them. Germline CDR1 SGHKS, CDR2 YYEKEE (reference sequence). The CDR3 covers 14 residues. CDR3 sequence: CASSTKQGDDGYTF. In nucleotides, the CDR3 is TGTGCCAGCAGCACGAAACAGGGCGACGATGGCTACACCTTC.

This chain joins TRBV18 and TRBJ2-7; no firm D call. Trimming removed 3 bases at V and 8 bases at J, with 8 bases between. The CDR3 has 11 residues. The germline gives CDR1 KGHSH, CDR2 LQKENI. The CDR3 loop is CASSPDIQQYF. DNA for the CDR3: TGTGCCAGCTCACCTGACATTCAGCAGTACTTC.

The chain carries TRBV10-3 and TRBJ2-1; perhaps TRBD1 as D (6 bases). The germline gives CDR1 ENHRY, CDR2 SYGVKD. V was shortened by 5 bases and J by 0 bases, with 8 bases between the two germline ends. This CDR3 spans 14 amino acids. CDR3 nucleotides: TGTGCCATCAGTCAGGGGATCTCCTACAATGAGCAGTTCTTC. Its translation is CAISQGISYNEQFF.

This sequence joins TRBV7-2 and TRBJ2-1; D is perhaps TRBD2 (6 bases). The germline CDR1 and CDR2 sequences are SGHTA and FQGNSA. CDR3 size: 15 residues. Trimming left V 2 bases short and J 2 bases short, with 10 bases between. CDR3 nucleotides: TGTGCCAGCAGCTTATCGGAGGGCGCCTACAATGAGCAGTTCTTC. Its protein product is CASSLSEGAYNEQFF.

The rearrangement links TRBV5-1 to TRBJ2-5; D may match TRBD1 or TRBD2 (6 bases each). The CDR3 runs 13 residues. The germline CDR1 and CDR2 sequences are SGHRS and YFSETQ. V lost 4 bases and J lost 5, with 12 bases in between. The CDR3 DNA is TGCGCCAGCAGCGGGGGGCTCCAGGAGACCCAGTACTTC. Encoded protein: CASSGGLQETQYF.

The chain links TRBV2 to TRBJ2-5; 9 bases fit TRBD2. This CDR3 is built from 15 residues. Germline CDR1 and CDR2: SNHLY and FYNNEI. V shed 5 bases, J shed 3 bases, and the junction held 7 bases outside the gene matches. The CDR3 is CASSFPLAGKETQYF. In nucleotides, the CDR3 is TGTGCCAGCAGTTTCCCGCTAGCGGGGAAAGAGACCCAGTACTTC.

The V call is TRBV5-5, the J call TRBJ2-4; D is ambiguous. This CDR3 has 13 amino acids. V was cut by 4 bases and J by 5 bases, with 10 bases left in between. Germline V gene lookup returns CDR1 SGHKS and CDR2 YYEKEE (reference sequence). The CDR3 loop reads CASSLSSQNIQYF. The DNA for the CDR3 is TGTGCCAGCAGCCTCTCGTCGCAAAACATTCAGTACTTC.